The 11 T cell receptor beta chains below all came from one sample that was sequenced in a study of T cell repertoires in cytomegalovirus infection (dated by TCRdb to about 2019). Data came from an Illumina HiSeq 1500. The public reads were run again by TCRdb, first through fastp at Q25 and then through MiXCR, and only productive beta chains were kept. Entries are consolidated by CDR3 protein sequence, retaining the most common genes and DNA. Recorded for this sample are about 110,000 distinct CDR3 sequences; less than 55% of them occurred a single time. The biggest ten clones account for approximately 69% of the sample. These receptors have no known antigen. According to the study, the label for this sample's treatment or condition signals: in vitro stimulation with specific CMV peptide epitopes to enrich CMV-specific T cells. The source was CD8+ T cells from cultured PBMCs, collected from culture after CMV antigen stimulation. Receptor source: a human donor in good health (CMV status not recorded). Some clones in this sample may be carry-over from other donors' samples.

The chain uses TRBV30 and TRBJ1-2; D remains unclear. This CDR3 region has 14 residues. V was cut by 0 bases and J by 4 bases, with 12 bases left in between. Germline CDR1 GTSNPN, CDR2 SVGIG (reference sequence). CDR3 in amino acids: CAWSVGGPLYGYTF. For the CDR3, the DNA is TGTGCCTGGAGTGTAGGAGGGCCCCTCTATGGCTACACCTTC. Full variable domain (rest looked up from reference TRBV30 and TRBJ1-2): SQTIHQWPATLVQPVGSPLSLECTVEGTSNPNLYWYRQAAGRGLQLLFYSVGIGQISSEVPQNLSASRPQDRQFILSSKKLLLSDSGFYLCAWSVGGPLYGYTFGSGTRLTVV.

The CDR3 nucleotides read TGTGCCAGCAGCCAAGTTACCTATGGCTACACCTTC. Encoded protein: CASSQVTYGYTF. V and J are TRBV5-6 and TRBJ1-2; no firm D call. The CDR3 covers 12 residues. The V end was cut by 4 bases, the J end by 4 bases, with 8 bases between. Germline V lookup: CDR1 SGHDT, CDR2 YYEEEE. Drawing the rest from reference TRBV5-6 and TRBJ1-2, the complete variable domain is DAGVTQSPTHLIKTRGQQVTLRCSPKSGHDTVSWYQQALGQGPQFIFQYYEEEERQRGNFPDRFSGHQFPNYSSELNVNALLLGDSALYLCASSQVTYGYTFGSGTRLTVV.

By frequency in the sample, this clonotype is medium-sized (0.01 to 0.1%). V and J are TRBV27 and TRBJ1-5; D possibly corresponds to TRBD1 (6 bases). CDR3 size: 14 residues. The V end was cut by 5 bases, the J end by 2 bases, with 10 bases between. The germline V gene has CDR1 MNHEY and CDR2 SMNVEV (reference sequence). For the CDR3, the DNA is TGTGCCAGCAGTCCAGGGGTTGGCAATCAGCCCCAGCATTTT. This translates into CASSPGVGNQPQHF.

By share of the sample, this clonotype is medium-sized (0.01 to 0.1%). The chain couples TRBV11-2 to TRBJ2-6; 7 nucleotides agree with TRBD1. V shed 1 base and J 0 bases; nucleotides not matched to a gene: 3. Germline V gene data show CDR1 as SGHAT and CDR2 as FQNNGV. The CDR3 covers 17 residues. CDR3 coding DNA: TGTGCCAGCAGCTTAGTCCCAGGGGGCTCTGGGGCCAACGTCCTGACTTTC. As protein: CASSLVPGGSGANVLTF.

This rearrangement joins TRBV7-3 to TRBJ1-1; 10 bases match TRBD1. The germline CDR1 and CDR2 sequences are SGHTA and FQGTGA. This CDR3 spans 16 amino acids. Losses at the gene ends were 4 bases for V and 3 bases for J; bases not matched to a gene: 8. This chain's CDR3 is CASSYGPGTGDTEAFF. The DNA for the CDR3 is TGTGCCAGCAGCTACGGACCCGGGACAGGGGACACTGAAGCTTTCTTT.

The rearrangement uses TRBV25-1 and TRBJ2-7, with 7 bases lining up with TRBD2. Germline trimming cut 2 bases from V and 7 bases from J; bases unmatched to any gene: 17. The CDR3 runs to 17 residues. CDR1 and CDR2 (germline): MGHDK, SYGVNS. The CDR3 coding sequence is TGTGCCAGCAGTGAAGAGCGGTCCCGGGACTACACTACGGAGCAGTACTTC. It yields the protein CASSEERSRDYTTEQYF.

This clonotype was counted many times. The chain recombines TRBV7-6 with TRBJ1-1; D is undetermined. CDR3 length: 13 residues. CDR1 and CDR2 (germline): SGHVS, FNYEAQ. V lost 5 bases and J 4 bases, leaving 11 bases between the germline ends. The CDR3 bases are TGTGCCAGCAGCCCTGGGGTGGGCACTGAAGCTTTCTTT. Encoded protein: CASSPGVGTEAFF.

The chain couples TRBV2 to TRBJ1-5; D is unresolved. CDR1 SNHLY and CDR2 FYNNEI come from the germline V gene. V was shortened by 0 bases and J by 5 bases, with 11 bases between the two germline ends. The CDR3 runs to 15 residues. CDR3 residues: CASSEARRNDQPQHF. CDR3 nucleotide sequence: TGTGCCAGCAGTGAAGCTCGAAGAAATGATCAGCCCCAGCATTTT.

This clonotype was recorded a few times. The V call is TRBV12-3 or TRBV12-4, the J call TRBJ2-3; D not certain. The CDR3 length is 11 residues. Trimming stripped 2 bases from V and 4 bases from J, with 1 base between. CDR3 in DNA: TGTGCCAGCAGTTTACCAGATACGCAGTATTTT. Amino acid sequence: CASSLPDTQYF.

This clonotype came up many times. The chain uses TRBV11-2 and TRBJ2-2; 7 bases line up with TRBD1. The germline V gene encodes CDR1 SGHAT and CDR2 FQNNGV. The CDR3 runs 15 residues. Trimming at V came to 5 bases and at J to 5 bases, leaving 8 bases not matched to a gene. The CDR3 DNA reads TGTGCCAGCAGCCCCCGACAGGGTGGGACCGGGGAGCTGTTTTTT. Translation gives CASSPRQGGTGELFF.

This clonotype was found a few times. The rearrangement joins TRBV29-1 to TRBJ1-4; 7 nucleotides agree with TRBD1. CDR3 size: 13 residues. From germline, CDR1 is SQVTM and CDR2 ANQGSEA. J was trimmed by 6 bases and V by 7 bases; bases with no gene match: 8. In DNA form, the CDR3 reads TGCAGCGCCGAGGGGGCATGGGATGAAAAACTGTTTTTT. Residues: CSAEGAWDEKLFF.